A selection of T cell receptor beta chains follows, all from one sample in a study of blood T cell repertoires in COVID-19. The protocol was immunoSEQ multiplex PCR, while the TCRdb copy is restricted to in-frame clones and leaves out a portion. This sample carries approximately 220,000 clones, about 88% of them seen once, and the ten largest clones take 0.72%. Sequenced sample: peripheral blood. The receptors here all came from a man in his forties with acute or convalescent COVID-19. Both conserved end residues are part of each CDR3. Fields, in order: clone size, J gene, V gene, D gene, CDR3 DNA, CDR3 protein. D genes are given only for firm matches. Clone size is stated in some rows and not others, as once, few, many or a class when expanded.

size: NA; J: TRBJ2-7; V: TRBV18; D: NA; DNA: TGTGCCAGCTCACCACCGCCAGGGGCCTCCTACGAGCAGTACTTC; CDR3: CASSPPPGASYEQYF
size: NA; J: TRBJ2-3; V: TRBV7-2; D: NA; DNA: TGTGCCAGCAGTCTACTAATCACAGATACGCAGTATTTT; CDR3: CASSLLITDTQYF
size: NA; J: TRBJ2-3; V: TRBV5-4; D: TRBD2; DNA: TGTGCCAGCAGCTCACTAGCGGGGCGCACAGATACGCAGTATTTT; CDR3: CASSSLAGRTDTQYF
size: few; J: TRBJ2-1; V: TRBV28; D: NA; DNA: TGTGCCAGCAGTTCATTTTCTAGGTACCAGGGCTCCTACAATGAGCAGTTCTTC; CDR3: CASSSFSRYQGSYNEQFF
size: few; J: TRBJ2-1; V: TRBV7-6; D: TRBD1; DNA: TGTGCCAGCAGTCAACGCTACAGGGGGCGCTCGTACAATGAGCAGTTCTTC; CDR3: CASSQRYRGRSYNEQFF
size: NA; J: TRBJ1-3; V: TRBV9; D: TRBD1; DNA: TGTGCCAGCAGCGCCCAGGACAGGGGAAACACCATATATTTT; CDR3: CASSAQDRGNTIYF
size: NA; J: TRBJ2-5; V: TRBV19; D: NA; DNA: TGTGCCAGTAGTAGTAGTCGAGAGACCCAGTACTTC; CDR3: CASSSSRETQYF
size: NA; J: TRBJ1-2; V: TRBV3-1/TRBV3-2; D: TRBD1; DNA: TGTGCCAGCAGCCCCCGAGGCTGGGACAGGGGGAACTATGGCTACACCTTC; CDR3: CASSPRGWDRGNYGYTF
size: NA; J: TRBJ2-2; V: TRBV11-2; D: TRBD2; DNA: TGTGCCAGCGGTTCTGACGGGAGGACGACCGGGGAGCTGTTTTTT; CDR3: CASGSDGRTTGELFF
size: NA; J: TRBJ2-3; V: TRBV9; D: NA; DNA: TGTGCCAGCAGCGTAGCTTCAGATACGCAGTATTTT; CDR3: CASSVASDTQYF
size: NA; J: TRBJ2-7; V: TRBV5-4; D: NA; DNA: TGTGCCAGCAGCTGGACAGTAGGGTACGAGCAGTACTTC; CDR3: CASSWTVGYEQYF
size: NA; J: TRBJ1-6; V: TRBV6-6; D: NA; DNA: TGTGCCAGCAGTCGTCCAGGCGTGGGCTCCTATAATTCACCCCTCCACTTT; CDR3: CASSRPGVGSYNSPLHF
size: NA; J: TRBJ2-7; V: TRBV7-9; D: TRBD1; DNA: TGTGCCAGCAGCATCACGCGGACAGGGGGCAACGAGCAGTACTTC; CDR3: CASSITRTGGNEQYF
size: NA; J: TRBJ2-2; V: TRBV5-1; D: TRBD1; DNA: TGCGCCAGCGCGACAGGGCCGAACACCGGGGAGCTGTTTTTT; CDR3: CASATGPNTGELFF
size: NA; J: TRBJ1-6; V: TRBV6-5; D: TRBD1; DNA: TGTGCCAGCAGGTGGGACAGGTCTAATTCACCCCTCCACTTT; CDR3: CASRWDRSNSPLHF
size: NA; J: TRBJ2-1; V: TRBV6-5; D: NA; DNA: TGTGCCAGCAGCCCCCCTCGCGGCTCCTACAATGAGCAGTTCTTC; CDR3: CASSPPRGSYNEQFF
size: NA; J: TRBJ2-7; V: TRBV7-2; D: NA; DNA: TGTGCCAGCAGCTCCCGGTCACTATTCTACGAGCAGTACTTC; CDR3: CASSSRSLFYEQYF
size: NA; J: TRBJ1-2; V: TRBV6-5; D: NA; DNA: TGTGCCAGCAACGGACAGATTTCTAACTATGGCTACACCTTC; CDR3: CASNGQISNYGYTF
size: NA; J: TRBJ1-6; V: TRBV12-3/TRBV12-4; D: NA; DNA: TGTGCCAGCAGTTCCCTTTCCTTCGGGCCCCTCCACTTT; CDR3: CASSSLSFGPLHF
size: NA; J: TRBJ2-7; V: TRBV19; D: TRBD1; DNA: TGTGCCAGTAGTTCGGACAGGGGACCGGGTGAGCAGTACTTC; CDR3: CASSSDRGPGEQYF
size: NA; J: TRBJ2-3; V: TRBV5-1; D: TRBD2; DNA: TGCGCCAGCAGGAGGGCTAGCGGGGGGGCGGATACGCAGTATTTT; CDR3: CASRRASGGADTQYF
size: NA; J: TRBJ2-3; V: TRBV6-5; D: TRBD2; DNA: TGTGCCGCCACAGCGGAAGGGAGGGGATGGGATACGCAGTATTTT; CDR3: CAATAEGRGWDTQYF
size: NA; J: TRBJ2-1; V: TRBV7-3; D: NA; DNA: TGTGCCAGCAGTTTCATGGCGGCGTCTGAGCAGTTCTTC; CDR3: CASSFMAASEQFF
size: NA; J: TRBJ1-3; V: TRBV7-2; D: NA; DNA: TGTGCCAGCAGCTCCTTGGGCAGGGGAACAGACACCATATATTTT; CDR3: CASSSLGRGTDTIYF
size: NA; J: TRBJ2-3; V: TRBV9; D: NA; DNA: TGTGCCAGCAGCCCAGGGGTGGACCACAAACCCACAGATACGCAGTATTTT; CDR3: CASSPGVDHKPTDTQYF
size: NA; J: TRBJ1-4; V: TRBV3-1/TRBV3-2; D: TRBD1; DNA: TGTGCCAGCAGCCCGGCCCAACAGGGGGCTAATGAAAAACTGTTTTTT; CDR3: CASSPAQQGANEKLFF
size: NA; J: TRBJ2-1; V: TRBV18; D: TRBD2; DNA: TGTGCCAGCTCACCACTACCCCCAGCGGGAGGACTCAATGAGCAGTTCTTC; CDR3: CASSPLPPAGGLNEQFF
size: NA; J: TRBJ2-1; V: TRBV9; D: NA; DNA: TGTGCCAGCAGCGTAGGGGACACGAGCTCCTACAATGAGCAGTTCTTC; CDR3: CASSVGDTSSYNEQFF
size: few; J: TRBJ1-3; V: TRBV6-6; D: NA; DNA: TGTGCCAGCAGTTACAGCCGGGTTTCCTCTGGAAACACCATATATTTT; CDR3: CASSYSRVSSGNTIYF
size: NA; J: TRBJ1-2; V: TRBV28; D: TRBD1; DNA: TGTGCCACCCCGAGACAGGGAGAGAACTATGGCTACACCTTC; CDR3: CATPRQGENYGYTF
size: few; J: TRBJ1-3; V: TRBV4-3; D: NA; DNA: TGCGCCAGCAGCCAAGATCCCGCCTCCGGTTCTGGAAACACCATATATTTT; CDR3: CASSQDPASGSGNTIYF
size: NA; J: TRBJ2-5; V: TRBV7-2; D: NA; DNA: TGTGCCAGCAGCTTATTCGGCAGGCAAGAGACCCAGTACTTC; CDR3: CASSLFGRQETQYF
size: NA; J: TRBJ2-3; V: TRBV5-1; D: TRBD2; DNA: TGCGCCAGCAGCTTGTCTGTCTGGCTAGCGGGCACAGATACGCAGTATTTT; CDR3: CASSLSVWLAGTDTQYF
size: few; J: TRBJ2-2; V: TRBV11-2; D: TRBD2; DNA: TGTGCCAGCGGCCCGACTAGCAACACCGGGGAGCTGTTTTTT; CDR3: CASGPTSNTGELFF
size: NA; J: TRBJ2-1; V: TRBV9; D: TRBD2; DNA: TGTGCCAGCAGCGTAGGTTCTAGCGGGGGACTTTATGATGAGCAGTTCTTC; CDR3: CASSVGSSGGLYDEQFF
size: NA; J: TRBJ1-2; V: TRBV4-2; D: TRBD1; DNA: TGTGCCAGCAGCCAATCCGACAGGGGTGTCTACACCTTC; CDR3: CASSQSDRGVYTF
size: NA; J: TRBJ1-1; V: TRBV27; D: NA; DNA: TGTGCCAGCAGTTTATCCTCCCTAACAGGGTTAATGATCACTGAAGCTTTCTTT; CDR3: CASSLSSLTGLMITEAFF
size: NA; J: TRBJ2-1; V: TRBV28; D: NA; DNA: TGTGCCAGCAGTGATGGAGGCCTATACAATGAGCAGTTCTTC; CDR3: CASSDGGLYNEQFF
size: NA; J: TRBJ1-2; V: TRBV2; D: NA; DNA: TGTGCCAGCAACTTACAGGGTCCTCCCTATGGCTACACCTTC; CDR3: CASNLQGPPYGYTF
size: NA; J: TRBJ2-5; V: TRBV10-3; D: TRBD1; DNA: TGTGCCATCAGTGCGACAGGGGGCTTAGGAGAGACCCAGTACTTC; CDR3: CAISATGGLGETQYF
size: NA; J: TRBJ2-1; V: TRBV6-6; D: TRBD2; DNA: TGTGCCAGCAGTTACCTCGGGACTAGCGGGGTCAATGAGCAGTTCTTC; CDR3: CASSYLGTSGVNEQFF
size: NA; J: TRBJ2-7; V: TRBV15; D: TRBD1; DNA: TGTGCCACCAGCAGAGATCTTTCCGGGACAGGGATAAGCGAGCAGTACTTC; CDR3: CATSRDLSGTGISEQYF
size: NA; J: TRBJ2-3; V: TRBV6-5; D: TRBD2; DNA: TGTGCCAGCAGTCCACGACTAGCCGGAGATACGCAGTATTTT; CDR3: CASSPRLAGDTQYF
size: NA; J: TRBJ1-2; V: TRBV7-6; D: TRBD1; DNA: TGTGCCAGCAGCGATCACCGGGACAGTCTCTATGGCTACACCTTC; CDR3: CASSDHRDSLYGYTF